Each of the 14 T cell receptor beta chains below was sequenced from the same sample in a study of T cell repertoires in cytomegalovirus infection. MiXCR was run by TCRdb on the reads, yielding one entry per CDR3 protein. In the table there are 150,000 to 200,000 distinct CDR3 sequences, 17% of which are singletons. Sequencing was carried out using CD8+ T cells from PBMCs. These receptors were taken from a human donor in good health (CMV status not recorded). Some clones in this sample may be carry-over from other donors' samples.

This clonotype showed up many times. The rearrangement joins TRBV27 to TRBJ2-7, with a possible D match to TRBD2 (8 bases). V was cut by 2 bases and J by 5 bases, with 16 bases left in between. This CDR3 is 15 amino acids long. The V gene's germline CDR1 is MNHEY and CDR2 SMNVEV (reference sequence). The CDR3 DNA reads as TGTGCCAGCAGTTTAGATTCGGGAGGGGGCAACGAGCAGTACTTC. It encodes CASSLDSGGGNEQYF.

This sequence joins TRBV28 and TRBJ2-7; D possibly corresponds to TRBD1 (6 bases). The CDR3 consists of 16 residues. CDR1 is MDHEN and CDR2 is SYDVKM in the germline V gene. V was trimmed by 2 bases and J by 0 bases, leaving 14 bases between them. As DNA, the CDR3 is TGTGCCAGCAGTTTAACCCCAGGGGCCGGCTCCTACGAGCAGTACTTC. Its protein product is CASSLTPGAGSYEQYF.

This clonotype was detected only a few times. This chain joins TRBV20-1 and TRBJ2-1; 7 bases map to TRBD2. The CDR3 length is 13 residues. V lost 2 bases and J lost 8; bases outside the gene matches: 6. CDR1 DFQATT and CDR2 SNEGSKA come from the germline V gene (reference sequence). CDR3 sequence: CSARRGRGHEQFF. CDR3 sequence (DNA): TGCAGTGCTAGACGGGGGAGGGGCCATGAGCAGTTCTTC.

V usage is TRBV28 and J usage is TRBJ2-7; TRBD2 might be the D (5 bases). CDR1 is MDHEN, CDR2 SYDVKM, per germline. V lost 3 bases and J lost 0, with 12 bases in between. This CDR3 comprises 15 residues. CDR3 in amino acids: CASSFWASPSYEQYF. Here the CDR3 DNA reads TGTGCCAGCAGTTTTTGGGCTAGCCCCTCCTACGAGCAGTACTTC.

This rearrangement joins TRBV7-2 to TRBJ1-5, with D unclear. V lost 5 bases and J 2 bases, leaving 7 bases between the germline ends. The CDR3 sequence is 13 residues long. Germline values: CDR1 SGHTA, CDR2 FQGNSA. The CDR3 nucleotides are TGTGCCAGCAGCCCGGAGGGCAATCAGCCCCAGCATTTT. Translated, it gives CASSPEGNQPQHF.

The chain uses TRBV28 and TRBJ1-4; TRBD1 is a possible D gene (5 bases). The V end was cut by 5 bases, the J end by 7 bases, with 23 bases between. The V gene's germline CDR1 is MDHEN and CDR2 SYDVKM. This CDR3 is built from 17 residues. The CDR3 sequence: CASSPRGRTGRVEKLFF. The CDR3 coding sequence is TGTGCCAGCAGTCCCCGGGGGAGGACCGGCAGGGTTGAAAAACTGTTTTTT. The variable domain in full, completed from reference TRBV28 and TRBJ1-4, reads DVKVTQSSRYLVKRTGEKVFLECVQDMDHENMFWYRQDPGLGLRLIYFSYDVKMKEKGDIPEGYSVSREKKERFSLILESASTNQTSMYLCASSPRGRTGRVEKLFFGSGTQLSVL.

CDR3 loop: CASSSWTLQETQYF. CDR3 bases: TGTGCCAGCAGCTCCTGGACCCTCCAAGAGACCCAGTACTTC. This chain connects TRBV7-9 to TRBJ2-5; D gene unclear. CDR3 length: 14 amino acids. The germline V gene has CDR1 SEHNR and CDR2 FQNEAQ (reference sequence). Between the trimmed V and J ends, which lost 4 bases and 1 base, there was a span of 10 bases.

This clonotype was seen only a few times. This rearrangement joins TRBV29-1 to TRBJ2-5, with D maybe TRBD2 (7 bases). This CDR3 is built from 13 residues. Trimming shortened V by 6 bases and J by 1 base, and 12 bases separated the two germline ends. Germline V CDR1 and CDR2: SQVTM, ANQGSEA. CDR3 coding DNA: TGCAGCGTGGGGGGGGCTTCCCAAGAGACCCAGTACTTC. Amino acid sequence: CSVGGASQETQYF.

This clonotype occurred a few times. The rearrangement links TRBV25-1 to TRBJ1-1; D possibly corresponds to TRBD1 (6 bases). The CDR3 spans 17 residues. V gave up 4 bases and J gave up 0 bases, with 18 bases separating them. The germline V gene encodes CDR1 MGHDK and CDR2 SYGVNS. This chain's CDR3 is CASSVGFPDSLNTEAFF. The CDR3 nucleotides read TGTGCCAGCAGTGTGGGGTTCCCGGACAGTCTGAACACTGAAGCTTTCTTT.

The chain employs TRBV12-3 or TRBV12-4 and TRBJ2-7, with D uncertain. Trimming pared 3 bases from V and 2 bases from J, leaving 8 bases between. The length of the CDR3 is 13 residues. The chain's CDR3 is CASSFEHPYEQYF. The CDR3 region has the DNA TGTGCCAGCAGTTTCGAACATCCCTACGAGCAGTACTTC.

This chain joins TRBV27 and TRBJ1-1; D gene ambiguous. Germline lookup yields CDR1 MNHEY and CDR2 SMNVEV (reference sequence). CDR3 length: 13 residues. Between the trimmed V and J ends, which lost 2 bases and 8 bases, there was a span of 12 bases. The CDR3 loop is CASSLNRRKEAFF. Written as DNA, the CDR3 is TGTGCCAGCAGTTTAAACCGGCGGAAAGAAGCTTTCTTT.

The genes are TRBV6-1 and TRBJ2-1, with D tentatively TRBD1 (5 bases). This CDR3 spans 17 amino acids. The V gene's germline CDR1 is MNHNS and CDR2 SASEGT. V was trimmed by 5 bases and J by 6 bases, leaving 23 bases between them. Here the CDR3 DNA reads TGTGCCAGCAGTCACCCCCCCAGGGTATATTTTAGCAATGAGCAGTTCTTC. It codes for CASSHPPRVYFSNEQFF.

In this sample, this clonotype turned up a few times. The CDR3 region is CASRRDRWDTYEQYF. For the CDR3, the DNA is TGTGCCAGCAGGAGGGACAGATGGGATACCTACGAGCAGTACTTC. The rearrangement joins TRBV5-6 to TRBJ2-7; the match to TRBD1 covers 7 bases. The CDR3 contains 15 residues. J was trimmed by 2 bases and V by 5 bases; bases with no gene match: 10. The germline V gene has CDR1 SGHDT and CDR2 YYEEEE. Complete variable domain (other parts from reference TRBV5-6 and TRBJ2-7): DAGVTQSPTHLIKTRGQQVTLRCSPKSGHDTVSWYQQALGQGPQFIFQYYEEEERQRGNFPDRFSGHQFPNYSSELNVNALLLGDSALYLCASRRDRWDTYEQYFGPGTRLTVT.

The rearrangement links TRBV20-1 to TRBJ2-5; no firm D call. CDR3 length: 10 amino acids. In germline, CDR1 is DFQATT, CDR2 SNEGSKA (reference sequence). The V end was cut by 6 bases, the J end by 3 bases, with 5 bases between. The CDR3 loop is CSADEETQYF. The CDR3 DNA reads TGCAGTGCGGACGAAGAGACCCAGTACTTC.